This T cell receptor (beta chain) was retrieved from a study of human T cells and chemical hapten exposure. In TCRdb, the RACE reads were re-called with MiXCR into one record per CDR3 protein. The sample lists roughly 84,000 distinct CDR3 sequences; roughly 10% were seen once. Germline V lookup: CDR1 LGHDT, CDR2 YNNKEL (reference sequence). V gave up 4 bases and J gave up 7 bases, with 11 bases separating them. The CDR3 runs 12 residues. Time point of the sample: patch test 2, 6 weeks after DPC sensitization. Treatment here: therapeutic diphenylcyclopropenone sensitization with weekly scalp DPC. This clonotype has only a few counts.

The receptor's source is a woman in her fifties or sixties with alopecia areata. Some clones in this sample may be carry-over from other donors' samples. The specimen comprised whole blood, sampled in connection with sensitization to the hapten diphenylcyclopropenone (DPC). The chain recombines TRBV3-1 with TRBJ2-7, with a possible D match to TRBD2 (6 bases). The CDR3 loop is CASSRGTREQYF. In nucleotides, the CDR3 is TGTGCCAGCAGCCGAGGGACTCGAGAGCAGTACTTC.